The 16 T cell receptor beta chains given below trace back to one sample, sequenced in a study of OX40 agonist ivuxolimab in advanced cancers. Library preparation used the immunoSEQ multiplex PCR assay. What TCRdb holds here is the immuneACCESS table cut down to in-frame rearrangements. Part of the clones is not present; checked against another copy, under half of the missing clones reflect an unresolved V gene, and the others are unexplained. The sample table lists 55,000 to 75,000 clones, around 80% of them with a count of one. 8.2% of the sample rests with the top ten. The sequencing here drew on CD4+ or CD8+ T cells sorted from blood, taken in a trial of the OX40 agonist ivuxolimab. These TCRs come from an adult with an advanced solid tumor such as melanoma, head and neck, liver or kidney cancer.

V is TRBV5-6 and J is TRBJ2-3; TRBD1 aligns across 9 bases. CDR3 length: 15 residues. Trimming cost V 2 bases and J 2 bases; bases outside gene matches: 3. CDR1 SGHDT and CDR2 YYEEEE come from the germline V gene. CDR3 sequence reads: CASSLQGALTDTQYF. Written as DNA, the CDR3 is TGTGCCAGCAGCTTACAGGGGGCCCTCACAGATACGCAGTATTTT.

As regards this clone: Other DNA sequences from this sample encode an identical CDR3 as well. V and J are TRBV5-1 and TRBJ2-1; D perhaps matches TRBD2 (5 bases). There are 14 residues in the CDR3. Trimming took off 0 bases at V and 1 base at J, with 5 bases between the two ends. CDR1 is SGHRS and CDR2 is YFSETQ in the germline V gene. The CDR3 nucleotides are TGCGCCAGCAGCTTGGGAGGGTCCTACAATGAGCAGTTCTTC. It translates to CASSLGGSYNEQFF.

This chain links TRBV30 with TRBJ1-4, with a possible D match to TRBD1 (5 bases). The CDR3 sequence is 13 residues long. Germline loops: CDR1 GTSNPN, CDR2 SVGIG (reference sequence). Deletions cut 3 bases from V and 6 bases from J, with 11 bases between. The CDR3 protein is CAWSPTRDEKLFF. The CDR3 DNA reads as TGTGCCTGGAGCCCTACCAGGGATGAAAAACTGTTTTTT. Filled out from reference TRBV30 and TRBJ1-4, the complete variable domain reads SQTIHQWPATLVQPVGSPLSLECTVEGTSNPNLYWYRQAAGRGLQLLFYSVGIGQISSEVPQNLSASRPQDRQFILSSKKLLLSDSGFYLCAWSPTRDEKLFFGSGTQLSVL.

This clone has only a few counts. Other nucleotide sequences in the sample specify the same CDR3. The chain joins TRBV6-6 to TRBJ2-1; unclear D gene. Germline assignment: CDR1 MNHNY and CDR2 SVGAGI (reference sequence). The germline V and J ends were trimmed by 5 bases and 3 bases, with 8 bases remaining between them. CDR3 size: 13 residues. DNA of the CDR3: TGTGCCAGCAGTCGACGAGACTACAATGAGCAGTTCTTC. Translated: CASSRRDYNEQFF.

The V and J genes are TRBV9 and TRBJ2-1, with no clear D. V dropped 0 bases and J dropped 9 bases, with 13 bases sitting between them. In germline, CDR1 is SGDLS, CDR2 YYNGEE. The CDR3 has 14 residues. CDR3 residues: CASSVGGLAAEQFF. CDR3 nucleotide sequence: TGTGCCAGCAGCGTAGGGGGTCTTGCGGCTGAGCAGTTCTTC.

In nucleotides, the CDR3 is TGTGCCATCAGTGGTTGGACAGGATCCTACGAGCAGTACTTC. The encoded protein is CAISGWTGSYEQYF. The chain employs TRBV10-3 and TRBJ2-7; TRBD1 aligns across 7 bases. Germline V gene sequence: CDR1 ENHRY, CDR2 SYGVKD. V lost 4 bases, J lost 1 base, and 4 bases stayed unmatched. This CDR3 is built from 14 residues.

The V and J genes are TRBV19 and TRBJ2-1, with unresolved D. This CDR3 spans 13 amino acids. The germline gives CDR1 LNHDA, CDR2 SQIVND (reference sequence). V was clipped by 6 bases and J by 7 bases, with 13 bases between them. The CDR3 sequence: CASSLETGNEQFF. CDR3 nucleotides: TGTGCCAGTAGCCTTGAGACCGGGAATGAGCAGTTCTTC. The whole variable domain, remainder taken from reference TRBV19 and TRBJ2-1, is DGGITQSPKYLFRKEGQNVTLSCEQNLNHDAMYWYRQDPGQGLRLIYYSQIVNDFQKGDIAEGYSVSREKKESFPLTVTSAQKNPTAFYLCASSLETGNEQFFGPGTRLTVL.

This chain links TRBV28 with TRBJ1-2, with D perhaps TRBD1 (6 bases). Per the germline V gene, CDR1 is MDHEN and CDR2 is SYDVKM. The CDR3 is 15 residues long. V was cut by 8 bases and J by 1 base, with 17 bases left in between. The CDR3 DNA reads as TGTGCCAGCCTCTCGCGGGGCAGGGGTAACTATGGCTACACCTTC. It yields the protein CASLSRGRGNYGYTF.

V gene TRBV13 combines with J gene TRBJ2-7, with D tentatively TRBD2 (6 bases). CDR1 is PRHDT, CDR2 FYEKMQ, per germline (reference sequence). Trimming shortened V by 5 bases and J by 6 bases, and 14 bases separated the two germline ends. The CDR3 has 13 amino acids. For the CDR3, the DNA is TGTGCCAGCAGCCGGAGCGGGCTAGGCGAGCAGTACTTC. It encodes CASSRSGLGEQYF.

This clone has only a few counts. The V and J genes are TRBV7-3 and TRBJ2-7, with D perhaps being TRBD1 or TRBD2 (5 bases each). V was clipped by 5 bases and J by 2 bases, with 16 bases between them. CDR1 SGHTA and CDR2 FQGTGA come from the germline V gene. The CDR3 runs to 15 residues. The CDR3 loop reads CASSLPGPGPYEQYF. CDR3 nucleotides: TGTGCCAGCAGCCTCCCGGGCCCGGGGCCCTACGAGCAGTACTTC.

This chain links TRBV2 with TRBJ2-1; D is unclear. V lost 2 bases and J 11 bases, leaving 7 bases between the germline ends. This CDR3 comprises 11 residues. Germline loops: CDR1 SNHLY, CDR2 FYNNEI. Here the CDR3 reads CASSERRKQFF. The CDR3, as DNA: TGTGCCAGCAGTGAAAGGCGGAAGCAGTTCTTC.

The V call is TRBV5-4, the J call TRBJ2-5; D is unclear. The CDR3 has 12 residues. V was pared by 2 bases and J by 2 bases, with 4 bases between. CDR1 SGHNT and CDR2 YYREEE come from the germline V gene (reference sequence). This chain's CDR3 is CASSLAQETQYF. Here the CDR3 DNA reads TGTGCCAGCAGCTTAGCGCAAGAGACCCAGTACTTC.

This rearrangement joins TRBV5-1 to TRBJ2-5; D possibly corresponds to TRBD2 (6 bases). The CDR3 contains 15 residues. Trimming stripped 6 bases from V and 0 bases from J, with 15 bases between. The germline gives CDR1 SGHRS, CDR2 YFSETQ. CDR3 in amino acids: CASNQRASDQETQYF. The CDR3 region has the DNA TGCGCCAGCAACCAAAGGGCTAGCGACCAAGAGACCCAGTACTTC.

The chain joins TRBV2 to TRBJ2-3; TRBD2 aligns across 12 bases. This CDR3 is 19 amino acids long. Unmatched junction bases numbered 19, after V lost 7 bases and J lost 5 bases. CDR1 is SNHLY, CDR2 FYNNEI, per germline. In DNA form, the CDR3 reads TGTGCCAGCATAGGAAGCCTAGCGGGGGGGCCGAGGGAGTTAGATACGCAGTATTTT. Translated, it gives CASIGSLAGGPRELDTQYF.

The chain combines TRBV29-1 with TRBJ2-3; 8 bases match TRBD2. The CDR3 length is 16 residues. The germline V gene has CDR1 SQVTM and CDR2 ANQGSEA. With V trimmed by 4 bases and J by 0 bases, 9 bases remained unmatched. The CDR3 DNA is TGCAGCGTTGTGGTTTCGGGGGGGCCTAGCACAGATACGCAGTATTTT. It encodes CSVVVSGGPSTDTQYF.

The chain links TRBV5-3 to TRBJ2-3, with D unresolved. TRBV5-3 belongs to the ORF category, with a function that is uncertain. V gave up 6 bases and J gave up 4 bases, with 3 bases separating them. This CDR3 has 10 residues. The CDR3 DNA sequence: TGTGCCAGAACGGCAGATACGCAGTATTTT. Its translation: CARTADTQYF.